This TCR beta chain stems from a study of cytomegalovirus exposure and HLA in healthy donors. At the level of the study: A preliminary data release comprised roughly 80 million unique TCRs obtained from HLA-typed donors. Study-wide results and caveats: Another analysis was done later, and it associated 17,000 or so TCR beta sequences with HLA alleles at 0.05 false discovery rate. Analyses of presence/absence relied on an assumption of roughly uniform sequencing depth across donors. Earlier analysis yielded a pattern in which most TCR beta V segments were productive about 90% or about 30% of the time.

Primers: 60 Vbeta forward and 13 Jbeta reverse. Assay: immunoSEQ multiplex PCR; the TCRdb copy retains only in-frame clones and omits some. The table lists under 200,000 clones, roughly 80% of them singletons. Concerning this clone: Its target is not known.

This clonotype was obtained from a woman between 40 and 55 years old in good health and CMV-seropositive. Sample: PBMCs.

The CDR3 DNA sequence: TGTGCCAGCAGCTCTCCTCCACAGGGCACCTACGAGCAGTACTTC. Translating it yields CASSSPPQGTYEQYF. The chain couples TRBV7-2 to TRBJ2-7; maybe TRBD1 (6 bases). Germline lookup yields CDR1 SGHTA and CDR2 FQGNSA. This CDR3 spans 15 amino acids. Trimming removed 4 bases at V and 2 bases at J, with 15 bases between. Combining the CDR3 with reference TRBV7-2 and TRBJ2-7 gives the whole variable domain GAGVSQSPSNKVTEKGKDVELRCDPISGHTALYWYRQSLGQGLEFLIYFQGNSAPDKSGLPSDRFSAERTGGSVSTLTIQRTQQEDSAVYLCASSSPPQGTYEQYFGPGTRLTVT.